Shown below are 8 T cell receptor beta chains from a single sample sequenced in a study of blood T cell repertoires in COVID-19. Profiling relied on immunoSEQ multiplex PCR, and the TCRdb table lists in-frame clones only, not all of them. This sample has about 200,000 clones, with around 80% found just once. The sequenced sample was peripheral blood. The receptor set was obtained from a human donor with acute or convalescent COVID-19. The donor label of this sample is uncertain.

The CDR3 DNA reads as TGTGCCAGCAGCTTAGAACAGCTAACTGAAGCTTTCTTT. Its translation is CASSLEQLTEAFF. The chain uses TRBV7-9 and TRBJ1-1; D uncertain. V was trimmed by 1 base and J by 5 bases, leaving 8 bases between them. This CDR3 contains 13 residues. The V gene's germline CDR1 is SEHNR and CDR2 FQNEAQ (reference sequence). Using reference TRBV7-9 and TRBJ1-1 for the parts outside the CDR3, the full variable domain is DTGVSQNPRHKITKRGQNVTFRCDPISEHNRLYWYRQTLGQGPEFLTYFQNEAQLEKSRLLSDRFSAERPKGSFSTLEIQRTEQGDSAMYLCASSLEQLTEAFFGQGTRLTVV.

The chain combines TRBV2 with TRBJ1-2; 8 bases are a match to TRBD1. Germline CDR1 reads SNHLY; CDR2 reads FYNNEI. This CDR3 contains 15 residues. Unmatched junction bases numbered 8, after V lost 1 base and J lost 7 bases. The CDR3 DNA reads TGTGCCAGCAGTGAAGAGACAGGGGCGGTGAGTGGCTACACCTTC. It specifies CASSEETGAVSGYTF.

The chain's CDR3 is CASSILWGNTEAFF. CDR3 in DNA: TGTGCCAGTAGTATTCTTTGGGGCAACACTGAAGCTTTCTTT. The chain is built from TRBV19 and TRBJ1-1, with D perhaps matching TRBD1 (5 bases). CDR1 is LNHDA and CDR2 is SQIVND in the germline V gene (reference sequence). This CDR3 contains 14 residues. Trimming left V 3 bases short and J 2 bases short, with 10 bases between.

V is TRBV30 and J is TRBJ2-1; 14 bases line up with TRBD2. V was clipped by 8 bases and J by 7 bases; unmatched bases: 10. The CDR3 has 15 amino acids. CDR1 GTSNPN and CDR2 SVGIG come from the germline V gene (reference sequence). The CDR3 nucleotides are TGTGCCAGCGGGGGGGGACTAGCGGGAGTTAATGAGCAGTTCTTC. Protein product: CASGGGLAGVNEQFF.

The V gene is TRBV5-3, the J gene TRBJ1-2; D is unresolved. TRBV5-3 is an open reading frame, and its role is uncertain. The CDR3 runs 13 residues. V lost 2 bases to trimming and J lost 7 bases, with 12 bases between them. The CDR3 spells CARSFSPLFGYTF. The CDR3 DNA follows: TGTGCCAGAAGCTTCTCCCCACTATTTGGCTACACCTTC.

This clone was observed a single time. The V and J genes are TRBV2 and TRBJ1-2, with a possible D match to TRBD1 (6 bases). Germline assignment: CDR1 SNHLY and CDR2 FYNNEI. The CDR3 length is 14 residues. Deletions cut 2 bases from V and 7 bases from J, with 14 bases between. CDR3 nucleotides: TGTGCCAGCAGTGAATCGAGGTCAGGGGCTGGCTACACCTTC. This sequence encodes CASSESRSGAGYTF.

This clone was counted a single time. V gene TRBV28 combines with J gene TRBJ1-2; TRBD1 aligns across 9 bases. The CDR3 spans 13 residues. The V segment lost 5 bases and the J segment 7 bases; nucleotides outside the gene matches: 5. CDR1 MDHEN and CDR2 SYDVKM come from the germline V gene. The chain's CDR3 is CASSLQGASGYTF. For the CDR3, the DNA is TGTGCCAGCAGTCTACAGGGGGCGAGTGGCTACACCTTC.

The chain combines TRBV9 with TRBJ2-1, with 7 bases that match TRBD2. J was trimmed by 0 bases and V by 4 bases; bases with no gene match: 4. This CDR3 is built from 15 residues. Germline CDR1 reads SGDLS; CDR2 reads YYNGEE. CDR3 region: CASSSGGSSYNEQFF. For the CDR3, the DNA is TGTGCCAGCAGCTCGGGAGGAAGCTCCTACAATGAGCAGTTCTTC.